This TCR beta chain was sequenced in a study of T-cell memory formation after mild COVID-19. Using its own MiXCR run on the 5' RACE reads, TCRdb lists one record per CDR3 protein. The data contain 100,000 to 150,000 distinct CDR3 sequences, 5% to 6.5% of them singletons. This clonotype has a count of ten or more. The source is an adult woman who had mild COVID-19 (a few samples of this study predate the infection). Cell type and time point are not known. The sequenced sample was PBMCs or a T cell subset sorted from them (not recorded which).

The CDR3 DNA sequence: TGCAGTGCTAGAGGCCGCGTAGGGGCCAACGTCCTGACTTTC. Protein product: CSARGRVGANVLTF. The rearrangement joins TRBV20-1 to TRBJ2-6; D not resolved. This CDR3 has 14 residues. The germline V gene encodes CDR1 DFQATT and CDR2 SNEGSKA (reference sequence). V was cut by 1 base and J by 4 bases, with 8 bases left in between.